The clone carrying this T cell receptor beta chain was seen repeatedly, ten times or more. The CDR3 covers 17 residues. Unmatched junction bases numbered 11, after V lost 7 bases and J lost 1 base. CDR1 is MNHEY and CDR2 is SVGEGT in the germline V gene. The TCR library protocol was used to attach unique molecular identifiers. These identifiers were attached to individual cDNA molecules. MiXCR, applied by TCRdb to the 5' RACE reads, yields one record per CDR3 protein. The top ten clones hold over 6% of a sample with 30,000 to 40,000 distinct CDR3 sequences, 5.4% of them seen once. The sample comes from a study of early T cells in non-severe SARS-CoV-2 infection.

The sample was whole blood, taken at baseline. This receptor was taken from an adult who was a healthcare worker with PCR-confirmed SARS-CoV-2 infection or an uninfected control (not recorded which). The J gene is TRBJ2-3, the V gene TRBV6-2 or TRBV6-3, with 10 nucleotides matching TRBD2. CDR3 protein: CASTPRGAGGRTDTQYF. CDR3 bases: TGTGCCAGCACCCCCCGAGGAGCGGGAGGGCGCACAGATACGCAGTATTTT.